This TCR beta chain came from a study of T-cell memory formation after mild COVID-19 (dated by TCRdb to the early 2020s). Looking at the study overall: TCR sequence clusters from the two donors were found to be largely donor specific. In a couple of donors, T-cell clones that expanded and contracted after mild COVID-19 were tracked by sequencing TCRalpha and TCRbeta repertoires over time. Two young, previously healthy adult volunteers made up the cohort, one male and one female. Study-level results and caveats: The second-wave clones that peaked on day 37 were not confirmed to be SARS-CoV-2 specific. Some responding clones were detected in pre-infection memory, suggesting pre-existing cross-reactive memory T cells joined the SARS-CoV-2 response. From day 15 to 85, contracting clones showed balanced CD4/CD8 phenotypes, whereas a second wave of clones that expanded from day 15 to 37 leaned towards CD4+. The study covered only a couple of mild cases, and larger cohorts including severe cases with pre-infection samples were considered necessary. Contracting CD4+ clones were located mainly in the CM and EM memory subsets, whereas CD8+ clones were found to be enriched in EMRA.

This clonotype was seen a few times. Its antigen target is currently unknown. Per-base qualities were not stored, and no clone one base away is much larger. Sequencing was performed on an Illumina NovaSeq 6000. Using 5'RACE with constant-segment primers, TCRalpha and TCRbeta cDNA libraries were constructed, with sample barcodes and unique molecular identifiers added in the process. Trizol reagent was used to extract RNA from every sample. Libraries were amplified in two PCR steps, with a second sample barcode and Illumina TruSeq adapters added in the second step. Sequencing of libraries was performed on an Illumina NovaSeq with 2 x 150 bp paired-end reads. Per the original workflow: Reads were demultiplexed and collapsed into UMI-guided consensus sequences with migec v1.2.7. Using mixcr v2.1.11, the UMI consensuses were aligned to TRA and TRB V and J templates and assembled into clonotypes. A clonotype was counted as expanded or contracted only when both edgeR and NoisET called the clonotype significant, with the noise models trained on biological replicates. For edgeR calls, the thresholds were a false discovery rate-adjusted p below 0.01 and a log2 fold-change of 1. PCA with hierarchical clustering of max-normalized trajectories of the 1000 most abundant clonotypes was used as exploratory dynamics analysis. Each responding clone was given a CD4 or CD8 phenotype based on the CD4+ and CD8+ repertoires, which had been sequenced separately. The raw public data were reprocessed by TCRdb itself: fastp quality trimming at Q25, MiXCR clonotype calling, in-frame beta chains only. Rows are combined by CDR3 protein, so each entry shows the most common genes and DNA. What appears here as the V and J calls and clone size reflects TCRdb's work, not the paper's. This sample comprises about 270,000 distinct CDR3 sequences, about 16% of them detected only once. The ten largest clones capture over 2% of the sample.

PBMCs were isolated by Ficoll-Paque density gradient centrifugation. The specimen sequenced was PBMCs or a T cell subset sorted from them (not recorded which). The TCR was taken from an adult woman who had mild COVID-19 (a few samples of this study predate the infection). The sample titles of this study are shuffled in the database, so cell type and time point are left out; the donor was told from shared clones.

The bases are TGCGCCAGCAGCGCGGGGACAGGGACCAACACCGGGGAGCTGTTTTTT. Its coded protein is CASSAGTGTNTGELFF. The chain is made from TRBV5-1 and TRBJ2-2; 9 nucleotides in the junction match TRBD1. The CDR3, cysteine through phenylalanine, is 16 amino acids long. The retained sequence is limited to the CDR3, 48 bases, with the frame set at the first base. For CDR1 and CDR2, the germline V gene lists SGHRS and YFSETQ. Trimming removed 4 bases from V and 2 bases from J; the gene matches leave 6 bases unexplained.